Sequencing of this T cell receptor (beta chain) was carried out in a study of human T cells and chemical hapten exposure. Overall study context: Patch testing placed 0.01% DPC on the upper back, with readings at 6 days.

This clonotype was counted only a few times. TCRdb reprocessed the RACE reads with MiXCR, giving one entry per CDR3 protein. This table holds more than 300,000 distinct CDR3 sequences, less than 6.5% found once. Per the germline V gene, CDR1 is DFQATT and CDR2 is SNEGSKA (reference sequence). This CDR3 comprises 13 residues. V was pared by 3 bases and J by 5 bases, with 11 bases between. This sample's time point: pre-sensitization, week 0. Described treatment: therapeutic diphenylcyclopropenone sensitization with weekly scalp DPC. The source is a woman aged 45-65 years with alopecia areata. Some clones in this sample may be carry-over from other donors' samples. J is TRBJ2-1 and V is TRBV20-1; no clear D gene. The specimen comprised whole blood, sampled in connection with sensitization to the hapten diphenylcyclopropenone (DPC). CDR3 sequence reads: CSARLGRNNEQFF. DNA of the CDR3: TGCAGTGCTAGGTTAGGCAGAAACAATGAGCAGTTCTTC.